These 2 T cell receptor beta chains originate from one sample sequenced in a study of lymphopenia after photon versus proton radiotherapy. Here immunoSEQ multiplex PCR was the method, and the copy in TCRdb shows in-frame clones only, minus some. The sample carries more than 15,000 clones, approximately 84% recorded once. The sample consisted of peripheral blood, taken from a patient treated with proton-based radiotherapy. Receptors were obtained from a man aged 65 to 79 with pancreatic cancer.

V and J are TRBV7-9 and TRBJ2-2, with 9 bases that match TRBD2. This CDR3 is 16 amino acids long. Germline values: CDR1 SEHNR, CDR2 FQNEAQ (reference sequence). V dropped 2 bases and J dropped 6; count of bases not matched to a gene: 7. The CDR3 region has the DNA TGTGCCAGCAGCTTAAATGGGCCTAGCGGGGCCGGGGAGCTGTTTTTT. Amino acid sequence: CASSLNGPSGAGELFF.

The CDR3 loop reads CASSVESRAGEQYF. In DNA form, the CDR3 reads TGTGCCAGCAGCGTAGAATCCAGGGCTGGGGAGCAGTACTTC. This sequence joins TRBV9 and TRBJ2-7; a weak D match, TRBD1 (5 bases). CDR1 SGDLS and CDR2 YYNGEE come from the germline V gene. This CDR3 has 14 amino acids. V dropped 0 bases and J dropped 7 bases, with 14 bases sitting between them.